The sequence of this T cell receptor (beta chain) was determined in a study of relationships among human T cell subsets (dated by TCRdb to the early 2010s). About the investigation overall: Eight distinct blood T cell populations were sequenced: pan T, CD8 cytotoxic, regulatory, Th1, Th2, naive plus transitional, activated and memory cells.

The protocol used for the library was multiplex PCR. Sequencing was carried out with a 454 GS FLX. TCR alpha and beta CDR3 regions were amplified from mRNA by semiquantitative ARM-PCR. ARM-PCR used tagged nested gene-specific primers, after which communal superprimers carried out exponential amplification. Before the second amplification round was performed on first-round PCR products, the nested primers were removed by exonuclease. Amplicons were sequenced on the 454 platform, which allows rapid sequencing of millions of DNA fragments without cloning bias. A read counted as effective if the read could be mapped to both V and J germline segments. In the source study's methods: IRmap was used to assign reads to germline V, D and J segments, and IRmap relies on pyromap, a Smith-Waterman modification adapted to 454 sequencing errors. D-beta assignments were filtered with cutoffs set at the 99th percentile of alignment scores obtained from simulated random sequences. The amino acids between the conserved V-segment Y[YFLI]C motif and the J-segment [FW]GXGT motif were defined as CDR3. A compound Poisson process model, previously applied to large-scale EST data, was used to estimate repertoire diversity. A procedure for detecting cross-contamination was used to argue that sample contamination was not the source of the shared CDR3s. The public reads were reanalyzed by TCRdb: fastp trimming at Q25, MiXCR alignment, in-frame beta chains only. When rows share a CDR3 protein, they turn into one entry using the most common DNA and genes. TCRdb's processing, not the authors' own work, is the source of the V and J calls. The sample contains 2,800 or so distinct CDR3 sequences, around four fifths of them found a single time. The top ten clones comprise roughly 15% of the sample.

There are 16 amino acids in the CDR3, from cysteine to phenylalanine inclusive. Only the CDR3 region is kept as DNA, spanning 48 bases read in frame from base 1. The V end loses 0 bases and the J end loses 3 bases, and a stretch of 18 bases separates them. Via the germline V gene (reference sequence), CDR1 is DFQATT and CDR2 SNEGSKA. What the study reported, not specific to this receptor: The bead-based sorting could not exclude a CD4+CD8+ double-positive population. Substantial CDR3 sharing among Th1, Th2 and regulatory T cells was interpreted as suggesting stochastic cell fate choices. More than 55% of CD8+ cytotoxic sequences came from clones with more than 100 reads, while the regulatory and Th2 subsets showed few clones of that size. V, D and J usage, CDR3 length and N-nucleotide additions showed no statistically significant differences among the seven subsets. T cell counts went unrecorded for two pan T samples, which were processed alongside pan B cells.

A few counts support this clonotype. This receptor's antigen is unknown. No quality values exist for individual bases; no much larger clone is one base distant. T cell subsets were isolated with Miltenyi superparamagnetic beads coated with subset-specific monoclonal antibodies. Every T cell population came from peripheral blood. Ficoll separation of whole blood yielded mononuclear cells, and anti-CD14 microbeads were then used to deplete the monocytes. Isolated cell populations were immediately resuspended in RNAprotect reagent. The pan T sample consisted of CD3+ T cells in general. The sequence is built from TRBV20-1 and TRBJ2-7, and perhaps TRBD1 as D gene, on 6 matching bases. This clonotype was sampled from a man aged 35 to 55 in good health. Sequencing input: total T cells sorted from blood. In the paper's terms, the cell subset or site label means: CD3+ T cells in general. In nucleotide form, the sequence is TGCAGTGCTAGAGATCAGGGGTACACAACCCTCTACGAGCAGTACTTC. Its protein is CSARDQGYTTLYEQYF.